A single sample is the source of the 7 T cell receptor beta chains below, sequenced in a study of memory CD4+ T cells and cytomegalovirus serostatus. Single viable CD3+CD4+CD8-CD45RO+ cells were sorted as the memory CD4+ T cells. Some clones are missing from TCRdb's copy, which holds only in-frame ones; the method was immunoSEQ multiplex PCR. Among 85,000 to 100,000 clones, roughly 80% were seen once, and the ten largest hold around 3.6%. What was sequenced was memory CD4+ T cells from blood. The receptor source for this set is an adult in good health and CMV-seropositive.

The chain recombines TRBV10-3 with TRBJ2-3, with D uncertain. The CDR3 runs 14 residues. Per germline, CDR1 ENHRY and CDR2 SYGVKD. The V end lost 3 bases, the J end lost 6 bases, and 13 bases lay between the germline ends. The CDR3 is CAISDKSFGDTQYF. The CDR3 DNA follows: TGTGCCATCAGTGATAAGTCTTTTGGGGATACGCAGTATTTT.

The gene calls are TRBV7-5 and TRBJ1-1; TRBD1, the D gene given by the table, was not confirmed from the DNA. TRBV7-5 is marked as a pseudogene. The CDR3 totals 16 residues. CDR3 loop: CVRSFRTGIRNTEAFF. CDR3 in DNA: TGTGTCAGAAGCTTCCGGACAGGCATTAGGAACACTGAAGCTTTCTTT.

CDR3 bases: TGTGCCAGCAGCATATCGGGACAGGGATTCTATAATTCACCCCTCCACTTT. Its translation is CASSISGQGFYNSPLHF. The chain links TRBV5-6 to TRBJ1-6, with TRBD1 matching 9 bases. There are 17 residues in the CDR3. Germline V gene lookup returns CDR1 SGHDT and CDR2 YYEEEE. The V segment lost 4 bases and the J segment 3 bases; nucleotides outside the gene matches: 8.

This clone showed up just a few times. The junction shows a germline mismatch at one end, possibly a read error. The chain uses TRBV29-1 and TRBJ1-1; 7 nucleotides line up with TRBD1. The CDR3 is made up of 12 amino acids. The V gene's germline CDR1 is SQVTM and CDR2 ANQGSEA. The CDR3 region is CSVSRGNAEAFF. The CDR3 bases are TGCAGCGTATCCAGGGGGAACGCTGAAGCTTTCTTT.

In its sample, this clone was seen a few times. V gene TRBV5-4 combines with J gene TRBJ2-2, with a weak D call TRBD1 (7 bases). This CDR3 comprises 17 residues. From germline, CDR1 is SGHNT and CDR2 YYREEE (reference sequence). Trimming took off 2 bases at V and 4 bases at J, with 18 bases between the two ends. The CDR3 bases are TGTGCCAGCAGCTTCGAGGGGGCGGGGTGGGGCACCGGGGAGCTGTTTTTT. Translated: CASSFEGAGWGTGELFF.

This chain joins TRBV6-1 and TRBJ1-4; weak D call: TRBD1 (6 bases). Trimming took off 3 bases at V and 6 bases at J, with 14 bases between the two ends. Germline V gene sequence: CDR1 MNHNS, CDR2 SASEGT. The length of the CDR3 is 15 residues. The CDR3 reads CASSEFRGKDEKLFF. DNA of the CDR3: TGTGCCAGCAGTGAGTTCAGGGGAAAGGATGAAAAACTGTTTTTT.

The chain employs TRBV2 and TRBJ1-2; maybe TRBD1 (6 bases). The V end lost 2 bases, the J end lost 3 bases, and 7 bases lay between the germline ends. In germline, CDR1 is SNHLY, CDR2 FYNNEI. This CDR3 has 13 residues. CDR3 protein: CASSEQGHYGYTF. CDR3 sequence (DNA): TGTGCCAGCAGTGAACAGGGGCACTATGGCTACACCTTC.